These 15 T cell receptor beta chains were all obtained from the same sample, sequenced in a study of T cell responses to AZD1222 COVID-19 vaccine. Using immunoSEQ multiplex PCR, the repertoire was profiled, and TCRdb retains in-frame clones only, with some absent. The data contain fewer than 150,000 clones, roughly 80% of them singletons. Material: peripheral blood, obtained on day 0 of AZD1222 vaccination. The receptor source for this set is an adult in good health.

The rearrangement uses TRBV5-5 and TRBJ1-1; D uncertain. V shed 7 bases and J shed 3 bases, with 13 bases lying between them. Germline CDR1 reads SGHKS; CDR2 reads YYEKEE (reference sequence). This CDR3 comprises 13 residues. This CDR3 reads CASHIMRDTEAFF. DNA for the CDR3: TGTGCCAGCCACATAATGAGGGACACTGAAGCTTTCTTT.

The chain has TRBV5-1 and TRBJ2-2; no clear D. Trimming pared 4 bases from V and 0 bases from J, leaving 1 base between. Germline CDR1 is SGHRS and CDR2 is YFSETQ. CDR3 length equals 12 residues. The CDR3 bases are TGCGCCAGCAGCCCGAACACCGGGGAGCTGTTTTTT. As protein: CASSPNTGELFF.

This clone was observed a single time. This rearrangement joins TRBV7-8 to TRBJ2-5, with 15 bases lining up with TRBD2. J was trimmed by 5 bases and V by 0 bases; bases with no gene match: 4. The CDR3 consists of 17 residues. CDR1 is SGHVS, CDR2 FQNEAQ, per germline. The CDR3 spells CASSLARTSGGEETQYF. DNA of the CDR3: TGTGCCAGCAGCTTAGCCCGGACTAGCGGGGGGGAGGAGACCCAGTACTTC.

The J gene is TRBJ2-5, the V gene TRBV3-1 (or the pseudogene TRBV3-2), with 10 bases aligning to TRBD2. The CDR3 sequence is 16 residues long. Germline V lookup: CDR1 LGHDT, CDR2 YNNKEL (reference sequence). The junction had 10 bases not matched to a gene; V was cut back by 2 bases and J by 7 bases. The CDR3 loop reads CASSQPSGGNAGTQYF. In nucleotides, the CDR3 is TGTGCCAGCAGCCAACCTAGCGGGGGAAACGCGGGGACCCAGTACTTC.

CDR3 in amino acids: CASSIFPRQRDTQYF. CDR3 DNA sequence: TGTGCCAGTAGTATATTCCCACGACAGAGGGATACGCAGTATTTT. The rearrangement joins TRBV19 to TRBJ2-3; D is possibly TRBD1 (5 bases). CDR3 length equals 15 residues. With 2 bases removed from V and 6 bases from J, the gap between germline ends came to 15 bases. Germline V gene sequence: CDR1 LNHDA, CDR2 SQIVND (reference sequence). Full variable domain (rest looked up from reference TRBV19 and TRBJ2-3): DGGITQSPKYLFRKEGQNVTLSCEQNLNHDAMYWYRQDPGQGLRLIYYSQIVNDFQKGDIAEGYSVSREKKESFPLTVTSAQKNPTAFYLCASSIFPRQRDTQYFGPGTRLTVL.

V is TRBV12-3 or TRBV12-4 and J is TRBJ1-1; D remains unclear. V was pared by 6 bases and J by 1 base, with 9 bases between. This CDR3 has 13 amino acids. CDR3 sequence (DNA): TGTGCCAGCAGACCCACTTGGAACACTGAAGCTTTCTTT. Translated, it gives CASRPTWNTEAFF.

CDR3 sequence (DNA): TGCGCCAGCAGCATAGGGACGGAAACCTACAATGAGCAGTTCTTC. Translated, it gives CASSIGTETYNEQFF. The genes are TRBV5-1 and TRBJ2-1, with D perhaps TRBD1 or TRBD2 (5 bases each). Germline V gene lookup returns CDR1 SGHRS and CDR2 YFSETQ. Trimming left V 4 bases short and J 2 bases short, with 13 bases between. The CDR3 spans 15 residues.

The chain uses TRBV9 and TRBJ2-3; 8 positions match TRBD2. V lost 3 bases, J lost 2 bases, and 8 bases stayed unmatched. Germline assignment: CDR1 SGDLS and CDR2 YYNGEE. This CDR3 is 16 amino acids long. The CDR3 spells CASSGTGTRSTDTQYF. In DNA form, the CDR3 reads TGTGCCAGCAGCGGAACCGGGACTAGGTCCACAGATACGCAGTATTTT.

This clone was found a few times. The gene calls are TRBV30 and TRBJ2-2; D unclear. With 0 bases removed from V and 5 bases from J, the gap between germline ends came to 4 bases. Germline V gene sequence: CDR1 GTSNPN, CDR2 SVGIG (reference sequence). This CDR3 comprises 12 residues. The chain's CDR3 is CAWSVWTGELFF. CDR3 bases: TGTGCCTGGAGTGTATGGACCGGGGAGCTGTTTTTT.

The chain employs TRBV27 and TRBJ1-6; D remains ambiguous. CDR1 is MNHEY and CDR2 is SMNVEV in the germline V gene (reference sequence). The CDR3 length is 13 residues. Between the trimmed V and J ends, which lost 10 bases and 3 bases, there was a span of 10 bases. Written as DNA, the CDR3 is TGTGCCACCAGGCGAGGCTATAATTCACCCCTCCACTTT. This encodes CATRRGYNSPLHF.

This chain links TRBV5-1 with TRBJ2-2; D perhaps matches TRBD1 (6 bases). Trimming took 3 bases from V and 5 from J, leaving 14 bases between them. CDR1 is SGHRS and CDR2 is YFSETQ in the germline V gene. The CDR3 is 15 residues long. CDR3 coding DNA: TGCGCCAGCAGCTGGGCTACAGGGTTAACCGGGGAGCTGTTTTTT. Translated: CASSWATGLTGELFF.

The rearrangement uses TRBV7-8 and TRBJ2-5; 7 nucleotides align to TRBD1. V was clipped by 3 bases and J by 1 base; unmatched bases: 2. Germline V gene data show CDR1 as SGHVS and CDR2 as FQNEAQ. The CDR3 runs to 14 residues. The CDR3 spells CASSLGQPQETQYF. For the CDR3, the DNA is TGTGCCAGCAGCTTGGGACAGCCCCAAGAGACCCAGTACTTC.

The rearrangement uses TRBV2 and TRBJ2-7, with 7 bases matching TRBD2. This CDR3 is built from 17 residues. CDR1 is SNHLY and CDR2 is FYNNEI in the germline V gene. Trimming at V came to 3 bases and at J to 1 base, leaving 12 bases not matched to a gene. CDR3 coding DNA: TGTGCCAGCAGTGACGGTCCGGGGCGGGGAGGGTCCTACGAGCAGTACTTC. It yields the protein CASSDGPGRGGSYEQYF.

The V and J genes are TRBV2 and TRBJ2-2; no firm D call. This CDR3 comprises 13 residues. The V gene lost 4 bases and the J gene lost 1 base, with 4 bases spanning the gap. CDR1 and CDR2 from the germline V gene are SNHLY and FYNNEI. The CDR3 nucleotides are TGTGCCAGCAGTGGGGAGAACACCGGGGAGCTGTTTTTT. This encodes CASSGENTGELFF.

The DNA for the CDR3 is TGCGCCAGCAGCTTGGTGAGTCCCGCGGCCGGGAATAACTATGGCTACACCTTC. This sequence encodes CASSLVSPAAGNNYGYTF. The chain has TRBV5-1 and TRBJ1-2; D is uncertain. This CDR3 spans 18 amino acids. The germline gives CDR1 SGHRS, CDR2 YFSETQ. V dropped 0 bases and J dropped 1 base, with 19 bases sitting between them.